These 26 T cell receptor beta chains share one sample of origin, sequenced in a study of blood T cells in healthy people across ages. Primed by a sample-barcoded 5' primer and a J-beta primer mix, a second PCR proceeded for 7 to 11 cycles. TCRdb independently ran MiXCR on the 5' RACE reads; one entry per CDR3 protein. The sample has around 800,000 distinct CDR3 sequences, 25% to 30% seen once; the top ten hold about 3%. The same specimen was also included in a second study, on T cells of mothers and their children.

Material: blood. These receptors came from a boy between 10 and 17 years old in good health.

This sequence joins TRBV4-1 and TRBJ1-4; D not resolved. The CDR3 is 15 residues long. Trimming stripped 0 bases from V and 4 bases from J, with 9 bases between. Germline V CDR1 and CDR2: MGHRA, YSYEKL. The CDR3 region is CASSQDQTVNEKLFF. DNA for the CDR3: TGCGCCAGCAGCCAAGATCAAACAGTTAATGAAAAACTGTTTTTT.

V is TRBV9 and J is TRBJ1-6; D gene unclear. Per germline, CDR1 SGDLS and CDR2 YYNGEE. V shed 2 bases and J shed 6 bases, with 12 bases lying between them. The CDR3 extends over 15 amino acids. CDR3: CASSVSKDLNSPLHF. The CDR3 DNA sequence: TGTGCCAGCAGCGTTTCCAAGGACCTTAATTCACCCCTCCACTTT.

The chain employs TRBV4-1 and TRBJ1-4; D possibly corresponds to TRBD1 (5 bases). The CDR3 length is 15 residues. Trimming cost V 4 bases and J 5 bases, with 14 bases left between them. Per the germline V gene, CDR1 is MGHRA and CDR2 is YSYEKL. The CDR3 coding sequence is TGCGCCAGCAGCCTCCACGGGACGGACAATGAAAAACTGTTTTTT. It encodes CASSLHGTDNEKLFF.

V and J are TRBV19 and TRBJ2-1; 10 nucleotides align to TRBD1. Trimming removed 2 bases from V and 7 bases from J; junction bases left unmatched: 5. Germline CDR1 is LNHDA and CDR2 is SQIVND (reference sequence). There are 15 residues in the CDR3. CDR3 amino acids: CASSIPGQGKNEQFF. In DNA, the CDR3 is TGTGCCAGTAGTATACCGGGACAGGGGAAAAATGAGCAGTTCTTC.

This clonotype has a count of ten or more. The genes are TRBV11-2 and TRBJ1-2, with D tentatively TRBD1 (6 bases). This CDR3 region has 13 residues. CDR1 is SGHAT and CDR2 is FQNNGV in the germline V gene. The V and J ends lost 5 bases and 8 bases respectively, with 15 bases between them. CDR3 residues: CASSPSPGGGYTF. The CDR3 DNA reads as TGTGCCAGCAGCCCATCCCCCGGGGGCGGCTACACCTTC. The entire variable domain, with the rest obtained from reference TRBV11-2 and TRBJ1-2, is as follows: EAGVAQSPRYKIIEKRQSVAFWCNPISGHATLYWYQQILGQGPKLLIQFQNNGVVDDSQLPKDRFSAERLKGVDSTLKIQPAKLEDSAVYLCASSPSPGGGYTFGSGTRLTVV.

The gene calls are TRBV6-2 or TRBV6-3 and TRBJ2-7, with D maybe TRBD1 (5 bases). Germline lookup yields CDR1 MNHEY and CDR2 SVGEGT. This CDR3 region has 15 residues. The V and J ends lost 2 bases and 0 bases respectively, with 11 bases between them. The DNA for the CDR3 is TGTGCCAGCAGTTACCTCGACAGATCCTCCTACGAGCAGTACTTC. Protein sequence: CASSYLDRSSYEQYF.

The genes are TRBV6-6 and TRBJ1-1; TRBD1 is a possible D gene (6 bases). The germline V gene encodes CDR1 MNHNY and CDR2 SVGAGI (reference sequence). This CDR3 spans 18 amino acids. Trimming stripped 0 bases from V and 2 bases from J, with 19 bases between. CDR3 residues: CASSYSFEVRDTNTEAFF. For the CDR3, the DNA is TGTGCCAGCAGTTACTCGTTCGAGGTACGGGACACTAACACTGAAGCTTTCTTT.

This clonotype was seen a single time. The V gene is TRBV3-1, the J gene TRBJ1-6; TRBD1 matches 7 bases. Germline assignment: CDR1 LGHDT and CDR2 YNNKEL (reference sequence). With V trimmed by 2 bases and J by 7 bases, 8 bases remained unmatched. The CDR3 extends over 16 amino acids. CDR3: CASSQSRGLKNSPLHF. CDR3 in DNA: TGTGCCAGCAGCCAATCGAGGGGGCTGAAGAATTCACCCCTCCACTTT.

Many counts were recorded for this clonotype. The chain joins TRBV12-3 or TRBV12-4 to TRBJ1-4; no reliable D call. The V end lost 5 bases, the J end lost 0 bases, and 16 bases lay between the germline ends. This CDR3 comprises 17 residues. The CDR3 is CASSPRRTAATNEKLFF. DNA of the CDR3: TGTGCCAGCAGTCCTAGGAGGACGGCAGCAACTAATGAAAAACTGTTTTTT.

CDR3 residues: CASSEVGLLGTQYF. The CDR3 DNA reads as TGTGCCAGCAGTGAAGTAGGTCTCTTAGGGACCCAGTACTTC. The chain links TRBV2 to TRBJ2-5; D is uncertain. V was shortened by 1 base and J by 7 bases, with 13 bases between the two germline ends. The germline V gene encodes CDR1 SNHLY and CDR2 FYNNEI. CDR3 length equals 14 residues.

This clonotype was observed a handful of times. The chain joins TRBV5-6 to TRBJ2-7; 8 nucleotides match TRBD2. This CDR3 spans 15 amino acids. Germline assignment: CDR1 SGHDT and CDR2 YYEEEE. V gave up 4 bases and J gave up 2 bases; unmatched junction bases: 8. The CDR3 is CASSTLAGHTYEQYF. DNA of the CDR3: TGTGCCAGCAGCACTTTAGCGGGGCACACCTACGAGCAGTACTTC.

The chain uses TRBV5-1 and TRBJ1-2; 11 positions match TRBD1. This CDR3 is 15 amino acids long. Trimming cost V 2 bases and J 7 bases; bases outside gene matches: 7. The germline CDR1 and CDR2 sequences are SGHRS and YFSETQ. CDR3 nucleotides: TGCGCCAGCAGCTTCGGCGGGACAGGGGGATTTGGCTACACCTTC. This sequence encodes CASSFGGTGGFGYTF.

This clonotype was seen a few times. The chain joins TRBV20-1 to TRBJ2-3; TRBD2 agrees at 12 bases. CDR1 and CDR2 (germline): DFQATT, SNEGSKA (reference sequence). The CDR3 contains 16 residues. The CDR3 sequence: CNGASGLAGITDTQYF. In nucleotides, the CDR3 is TGCAATGGAGCCAGCGGACTAGCGGGGATCACAGATACGCAGTATTTT.

The V gene is TRBV4-1, the J gene TRBJ2-7; D may be TRBD1 or TRBD2 (5 bases each). The V gene's germline CDR1 is MGHRA and CDR2 YSYEKL. Trimming took 4 bases from V and 4 from J, leaving 11 bases between them. The CDR3 is 13 amino acids. CDR3 loop: CASSLTEGYEQYF. Written as DNA, the CDR3 is TGCGCCAGCAGCCTCACCGAGGGGTACGAGCAGTACTTC.

The sample holds a few counts of this clonotype. The rearrangement joins TRBV6-6 to TRBJ1-2; D gene unclear. CDR3 length: 14 amino acids. V lost 4 bases and J lost 2, with 11 bases in between. The germline gives CDR1 MNHNY, CDR2 SVGAGI (reference sequence). CDR3 amino acids: CASSSAPQNYGYTF. CDR3 sequence (DNA): TGTGCCAGCAGTTCTGCTCCACAGAACTATGGCTACACCTTC.

CDR3 in amino acids: CASSPRWFYEQYF. In DNA, the CDR3 is TGTGCCAGCTCACCAAGATGGTTCTACGAGCAGTACTTC. The V gene is TRBV18, the J gene TRBJ2-5; no clear D gene. TRBJ2-7 matches the DNA end more closely, so the J call is doubtful. There are 13 residues in the CDR3. Per the germline V gene, CDR1 is KGHSH and CDR2 is LQKENI.

The CDR3 reads CSARDEGTPWNEQFF. DNA of the CDR3: TGCAGTGCTAGAGATGAAGGGACACCCTGGAATGAGCAGTTCTTC. The chain has TRBV20-1 and TRBJ2-5; tentatively, D is TRBD1 (6 bases). Near its end, the DNA agrees better with TRBJ2-1, so the J call may be wrong. The CDR3 has 15 amino acids. Germline assignment: CDR1 DFQATT and CDR2 SNEGSKA (reference sequence).

This clonotype was seen a few times. A read error may account for a junction end that differs from germline. The J gene is TRBJ2-7, the V gene TRBV10-3, with 11 bases that match TRBD1. The CDR3 length is 14 residues. The germline V gene has CDR1 ENHRY and CDR2 SYGVKD. The CDR3 nucleotides read TGTGCCACCAGTGAGTCGGACAGGGGGCTCGAGCAGTACTTC. It codes for CATSESDRGLEQYF.

V usage is TRBV10-2 and J usage is TRBJ2-5, with D tentatively TRBD1 (5 bases). Trimming cost V 2 bases and J 5 bases, with 12 bases left between them. The CDR3 extends over 14 amino acids. CDR1 and CDR2 from the germline V gene are WSHSY and SAAADI. CDR3 residues: CASSEAWGAETQYF. The CDR3 DNA follows: TGCGCCAGCAGTGAGGCGTGGGGCGCGGAGACCCAGTACTTC.

This clonotype was observed many times. The V gene is TRBV28, the J gene TRBJ2-5; TRBD2 aligns across 9 bases. Germline-derived CDR1 and CDR2 are MDHEN and SYDVKM. CDR3 size: 16 residues. J was trimmed by 1 base and V by 4 bases; bases with no gene match: 7. CDR3 nucleotides: TGTGCCAGCAGTTCGCGGGGGGGCCCGTCCCAAGAGACCCAGTACTTC. Translated, it gives CASSSRGGPSQETQYF.

The chain combines TRBV27 with TRBJ2-3, with 9 positions matching TRBD2. In germline, CDR1 is MNHEY, CDR2 SMNVEV (reference sequence). The length of the CDR3 is 15 residues. The ends lost 5 bases at V and 3 bases at J; junction bases unmatched: 6. CDR3 in amino acids: CASSSKRGATDTQYF. CDR3 bases: TGTGCCAGCAGTAGTAAGCGGGGGGCAACAGATACGCAGTATTTT.

With respect to this clonotype: At one of its ends the junction is not consistent with the germline gene, which may arise from a read error. This sequence joins TRBV7-6 and TRBJ2-3, with D possibly TRBD2 on 5 matching bases. Germline V gives CDR1 SGHVS, CDR2 FNYEAQ. The CDR3 length is 11 residues. CDR3 nucleotides: TGTGCCAGCAGCCTAGCAGCTACGCAGTATTTT. It specifies CASSLAATQYF.

This clonotype has at least ten counts. V is TRBV12-3 or TRBV12-4 and J is TRBJ2-1, with 10 bases matching TRBD2. V dropped 8 bases and J dropped 5; count of bases not matched to a gene: 9. The CDR3 spans 15 residues. The CDR3 spells CASRRTSGDDNEQFF. CDR3 coding DNA: TGTGCCAGCCGACGGACTAGCGGTGATGACAATGAGCAGTTCTTC.

This clonotype was picked up a small number of times. The CDR3 DNA reads as TGTGCCAGCAGCTTGACTAGCGGGGGCCACAATGAGCAGTTCTTC. It translates to CASSLTSGGHNEQFF. The V and J genes are TRBV5-5 and TRBJ2-1, with TRBD2 identical over 11 bases. Germline V CDR1 and CDR2: SGHKS, YYEKEE (reference sequence). CDR3 size: 15 residues. Trimming cost V 1 base and J 5 bases; bases outside gene matches: 2.

The chain uses TRBV2 and TRBJ1-2, with a possible D match to TRBD1 (5 bases). This CDR3 contains 12 residues. Germline-derived CDR1 and CDR2 are SNHLY and FYNNEI. V gave up 2 bases and J gave up 10 bases, with 11 bases separating them. The CDR3 reads CASSELRDDYTF. The CDR3 DNA reads as TGTGCCAGCAGTGAACTCAGGGACGACTACACCTTC.

This clonotype was observed a handful of times. The genes are TRBV7-9 and TRBJ2-5; 10 nucleotides align to TRBD2. This CDR3 comprises 15 residues. Germline trimming cut 5 bases from V and 4 bases from J; bases unmatched to any gene: 7. The germline V gene has CDR1 SEHNR and CDR2 FQNEAQ (reference sequence). The CDR3 bases are TGTGCCAGCAGCGCCCTAGCGGGGGTAGGAGAGACCCAGTACTTC. Encoded protein: CASSALAGVGETQYF.